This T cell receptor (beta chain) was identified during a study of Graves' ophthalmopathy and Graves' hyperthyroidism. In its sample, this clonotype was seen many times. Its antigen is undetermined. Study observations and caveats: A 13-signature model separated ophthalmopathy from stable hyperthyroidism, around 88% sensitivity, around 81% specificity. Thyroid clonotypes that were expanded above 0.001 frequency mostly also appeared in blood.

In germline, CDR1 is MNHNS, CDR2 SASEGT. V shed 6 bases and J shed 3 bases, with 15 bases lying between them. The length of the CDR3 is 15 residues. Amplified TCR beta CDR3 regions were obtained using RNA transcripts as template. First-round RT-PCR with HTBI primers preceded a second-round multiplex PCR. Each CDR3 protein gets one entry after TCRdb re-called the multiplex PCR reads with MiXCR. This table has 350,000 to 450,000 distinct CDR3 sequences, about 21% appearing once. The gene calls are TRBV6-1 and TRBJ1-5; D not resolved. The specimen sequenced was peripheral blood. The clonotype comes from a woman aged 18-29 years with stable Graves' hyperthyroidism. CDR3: CASRLRRAINQPQHF. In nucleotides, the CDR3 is TGTGCCAGCAGGCTCCGAAGGGCAATCAATCAGCCCCAGCATTTT.